Each of the 5 T cell receptor beta chains below was sequenced from the same sample in a study of cytotoxic CD8 clonotypes in ibrutinib-treated CLL. Sequencing was performed with immunoSEQ multiplex PCR; in TCRdb, only in-frame clones are kept and a portion is missing. The sample includes roughly 70,000 clones, about 84% seen only once; the top ten take more than 7.5%. Sequences were derived from PBMCs, sampled at disease progression, from a patient treated with ibrutinib. The receptors shown here come from a human donor with chronic lymphocytic leukemia.

The rearrangement links TRBV4-1 to TRBJ2-1; 14 bases align to TRBD2. The V gene's germline CDR1 is MGHRA and CDR2 YSYEKL. The CDR3 covers 15 residues. V was pared by 6 bases and J by 4 bases, with 2 bases of the junction left unmatched. CDR3 DNA: TGCGCCAGCAGGCGACTAGCGGGAGGGTACAATGAGCAGTTCTTC. Amino acids: CASRRLAGGYNEQFF.

The chain employs TRBV9 and TRBJ2-6; 14 bases match TRBD2. CDR3 length: 17 amino acids. Looked up from germline, CDR1 is SGDLS and CDR2 is YYNGEE. V was pared by 4 bases and J by 2 bases, with 2 bases of the junction left unmatched. DNA of the CDR3: TGTGCCAGCAGCTTGGGACTAGCGGGAGCTGGGGCCAACGTCCTGACTTTC. Residues: CASSLGLAGAGANVLTF.

The rearrangement joins TRBV5-4 to TRBJ2-1, with D hard to call. V gave up 1 base and J gave up 2 bases, with 13 bases separating them. Germline CDR1 SGHNT, CDR2 YYREEE (reference sequence). This CDR3 comprises 16 residues. CDR3 DNA: TGTGCCAGCAGCTTGTGGCAGCGAGAGACCTACAATGAGCAGTTCTTC. Translated, it gives CASSLWQRETYNEQFF. The full variable domain, its missing parts supplied by reference TRBV5-4 and TRBJ2-1, is ETGVTQSPTHLIKTRGQQVTLRCSSQSGHNTVSWYQQALGQGPQFIFQYYREEENGRGNFPPRFSGLQFPNYSSELNVNALELDDSALYLCASSLWQRETYNEQFFGPGTRLTVL.

A single count supports this clone. Here the CDR3 DNA reads TGTGCCAGCAGCTTAGTAACTGAAGCTTTCTTT. Translating it yields CASSLVTEAFF. The chain is built from TRBV7-9 and TRBJ1-1; no clear D gene. CDR1 and CDR2 from the germline V gene are SEHNR and FQNEAQ (reference sequence). The CDR3 runs 11 residues. V lost 1 base, J lost 5 bases, and 2 bases lay in between.

The chain joins TRBV13 to TRBJ2-3; 8 nucleotides line up with TRBD1. Germline-derived CDR1 and CDR2 are PRHDT and FYEKMQ (reference sequence). V shed 5 bases, J shed 4 bases, and the junction held 5 bases outside the gene matches. The CDR3 length is 14 residues. CDR3 in DNA: TGTGCCAGCAGCATATCGACAGGGGCAGATACGCAGTATTTT. It specifies CASSISTGADTQYF.